This T cell receptor (beta chain) is from a study of regulatory T cells in long-lasting Graves disease. According to the study, TCR beta libraries were built with iRepertoire HTBI primers and CDR3-region Arm-PCR. TCRdb redid the calling of the multiplex PCR reads with MiXCR, one entry per CDR3 protein. This sample has hundreds of thousands of distinct CDR3 sequences, with less than 20% found just once. In germline, CDR1 is KGHSH, CDR2 LQKENI. Trimming took off 3 bases at V and 2 bases at J, with 10 bases between the two ends. The CDR3 loop spans 14 amino acids. This clonotype was recorded at least ten times. Noted time point: newly diagnosed GD, antithyroid drugs for less than 3 months. The TCR library was prepared using RNA isolated from PBMCs. The sample also formed part of further work on T cells in Graves' hyperthyroidism and ophthalmopathy.

This receptor was identified in a woman aged 25 to 39 with Graves disease. The genes are TRBV18 and TRBJ2-5, with D possibly called TRBD1 or TRBD2 (5 bases each). The material sequenced was peripheral blood mononuclear cells (PBMCs), taken at new diagnosis, from a patient treated with antithyroid drugs. CDR3 loop: CASSPWDGQETQYF. CDR3 coding DNA: TGTGCCAGCTCACCTTGGGACGGACAAGAGACCCAGTACTTC.